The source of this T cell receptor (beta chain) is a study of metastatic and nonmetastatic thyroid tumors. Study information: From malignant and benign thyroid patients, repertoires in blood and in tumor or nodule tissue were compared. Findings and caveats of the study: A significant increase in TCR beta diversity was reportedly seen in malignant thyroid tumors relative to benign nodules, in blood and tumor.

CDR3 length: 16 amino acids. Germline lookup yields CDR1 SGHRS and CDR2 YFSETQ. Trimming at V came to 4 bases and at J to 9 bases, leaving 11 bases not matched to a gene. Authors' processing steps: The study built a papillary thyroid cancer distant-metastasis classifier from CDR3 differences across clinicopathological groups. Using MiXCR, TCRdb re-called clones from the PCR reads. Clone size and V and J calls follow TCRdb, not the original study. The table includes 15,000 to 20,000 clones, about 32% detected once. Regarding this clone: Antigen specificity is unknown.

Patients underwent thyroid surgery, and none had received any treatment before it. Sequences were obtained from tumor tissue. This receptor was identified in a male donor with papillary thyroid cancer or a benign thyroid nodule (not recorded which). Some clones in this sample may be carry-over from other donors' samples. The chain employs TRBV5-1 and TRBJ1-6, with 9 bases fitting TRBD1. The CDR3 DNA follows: TGCGCCAGCAGCACTACAGGGGGCGCTTCTGGTTCACCCCTCCACTTT. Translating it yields CASSTTGGASGSPLHF.